Listed below are T cell receptor beta chains from one sample, sequenced in a study of cytomegalovirus exposure and HLA in healthy donors. TCRdb's copy holds only in-frame clones and misses some; the assay was immunoSEQ multiplex PCR. The listing records around 70,000 clones. The material sequenced was PBMCs. The origin of the receptors is a woman aged 40 to 50 in good health and CMV-seropositive. CDR3s include the opening cysteine and the closing phenylalanine or tryptophan. The D gene is left open where the match is weak.

d_gene	j_gene	v_gene	CDR3aa	CDR3nt
.	TRBJ1-2	TRBV19	CASSTPGHIHYGYTF	TGTGCCAGTAGTACCCCGGGACACATACACTATGGCTACACCTTC
.	TRBJ2-2	TRBV2	CASSMGESNTGELFF	TGTGCCAGCAGTATGGGCGAGTCGAACACCGGGGAGCTGTTTTTT
TRBD1	TRBJ2-5	TRBV19	CASKGQAQETQYF	TGTGCCAGTAAGGGACAGGCACAAGAGACCCAGTACTTC
TRBD1	TRBJ2-5	TRBV5-5	CASSLSGQGARTQYF	TGTGCCAGCAGCTTGTCCGGACAGGGGGCGAGGACCCAGTACTTC
.	TRBJ2-3	TRBV5-1	CASSLSRNPGTDTQYF	TGCGCCAGCAGCTTGAGTAGAAATCCGGGAACAGATACGCAGTATTTT
TRBD1	TRBJ2-7	TRBV12-5	CASGEGGTGKDEQYF	TGTGCTAGTGGTGAGGGGGGGACAGGGAAGGACGAGCAGTACTTC
.	TRBJ2-1	TRBV29-1	CSVVRAGNEQFF	TGCAGCGTCGTACGCGCGGGCAATGAGCAGTTCTTC
TRBD1	TRBJ2-1	TRBV9	CASSVAGGNRDEQFF	TGTGCCAGCAGCGTAGCAGGGGGCAATAGGGATGAGCAGTTCTTC
.	TRBJ2-3	TRBV5-1	CASSLGGKSTDTQYF	TGCGCCAGCAGCTTGGGAGGAAAAAGCACAGATACGCAGTATTTT
.	TRBJ2-1	TRBV4-1	CASSQVDLISYNEQFF	TGCGCCAGCAGCCAAGTCGACTTGATTTCCTACAATGAGCAGTTCTTC
TRBD1	TRBJ2-3	TRBV4-1	CASSQGAGGVTDTQYF	TGCGCCAGCAGCCAAGGGGCAGGGGGCGTCACAGATACGCAGTATTTT
.	TRBJ1-2	TRBV7-2	CATHPATSGTGYTF	TGTGCCACCCACCCTGCTACGTCTGGGACAGGCTACACCTTC
.	TRBJ2-1	TRBV18	CASSRTRDSIQLTEQFF	TGTGCCAGCTCGCGGACCCGGGACTCAATTCAGTTGACTGAGCAGTTCTTC
.	TRBJ2-1	TRBV5-6	CASSLENLPGEQFF	TGTGCCAGCAGCCTGGAAAACCTACCGGGTGAGCAGTTCTTC
TRBD1	TRBJ2-7	TRBV10-1	CASSWDRSSYEQYF	TGCGCCAGCTCCTGGGACAGGAGCTCCTACGAGCAGTACTTC
TRBD1	TRBJ1-3	TRBV19	CASRGRQGAKIPGNTIYF	TGTGCCAGTAGAGGACGACAGGGGGCGAAGATTCCCGGAAACACCATATATTTT
.	TRBJ1-2	TRBV6-5	CASRTEALYGYTF	TGTGCCAGCAGAACCGAGGCCCTTTATGGCTACACCTTC
.	TRBJ1-6	TRBV10-2	CASSPLGSYNSPLHF	TGCGCCAGCAGTCCATTGGGCAGTTATAATTCACCCCTCCACTTT
TRBD2	TRBJ2-2	TRBV5-1	CASSLSASGNTGELFF	TGCGCCAGCAGCTTGTCGGCTAGCGGGAACACCGGGGAGCTGTTTTTT